The sequence of this TCR beta chain was determined in a study of identical twins listed by TCRdb under 2016. About the study as a whole: To test whether fetal clonotypes persist, this study deep-sequenced TCR alpha and beta repertoires from monozygotic twins, from unrelated adults of various ages, and from cord blood. To rule out contamination, replicate twin experiments were performed at different times with different library preparation protocols. The investigation overall reported the following: Recombination models systematically underestimated out-of-frame TCR alpha sharing in monozygotic twins but agreed with sharing between unrelated individuals. Compared with coincidental sharing between unrelated individuals, an excess of low generation-probability sequences was observed among out-of-frame TCR alpha sequences shared between twins. Fewer insertions were carried by abundant cord blood beta clonotypes, a similar but weaker trend appeared in young adult naive repertoires, and no such trend appeared in memory repertoires. Excess twin sharing in beta out-of-frame sequences was weaker because fewer shared sequences lowered the signal-to-noise ratio. Because the same donors could not be followed over many years, conclusions were based on cross-sectional statistical analysis. Zero-insertion analyses could be partly confounded by invariant T cells such as MAIT and iNKT, although diverse VJ usage argued against such confounding for most clonotypes.

This clonotype was seen more than once but under ten times. Its binding antigen is unknown. It has no much larger one-base neighbor in the sample; base qualities were not kept. Every donor in the study was a healthy Caucasian. Library prep was done by 5' RACE. Sequencing relied on an Illumina HiSeq 2000. A universal primer binding site was introduced by template switching, and a unique molecular identifier was present in the final cDNA, enabling accurate counting of TCR cDNA molecules. Specific primers in the conserved constant-segment region were used to synthesize first-strand cDNA for the TCR alpha and beta chains. To control for contamination, every cDNA library carried two barcodes: a SMART-Mk sample barcode plus Illumina barcodes. TruSeq adapter sequences along with Illumina sample barcodes were introduced in two successive PCR steps. The Illumina HiSeq platform was used with custom primers to sequence TCR alpha and beta cDNA libraries. The source study handled its data this way. MiGEC processed the raw reads to extract unique molecular identifiers, while MiXCR was used to determine the CDR3 positions. Recombination models were inferred per individual with the repgenHMM and IGoR tools using an EM algorithm. Shared clonotypes were analyzed with the tcR package in R, and sharing was normalized by the product of cloneset sizes. To study raw recombination free of thymic and clonal selection effects, out-of-frame nonproductive sequences were analyzed. TCRdb reanalyzed the raw reads on its own, using fastp at Q25 for trimming and MiXCR for clone calling, and kept in-frame beta chains. Every entry covers one CDR3 protein and lists the most common genes and DNA from its rows. TCRdb, not the authors, supplied the V and J calls. This sample has roughly 1,500,000 distinct CDR3 sequences in its table, and about 31% of those were observed once. In total, the top ten clones hold roughly 0.3% of the sample.

The TCR comes from a newborn girl in good health. Material: cord blood.

The nucleotides are TGCAGTGCTAGAGCCACAGGGGGCAGCTCAACTAATGAAAAACTGTTTTTT. This gives the protein CSARATGGSSTNEKLFF. The chain is encoded by TRBV20-1 joined to TRBJ1-4; 9 central bases correspond to TRBD1. Taken from the germline V gene (reference sequence), the CDR1 and CDR2 loops are DFQATT and SNEGSKA. V is cut back by 1 base and J by 0 bases, with 6 bases in the junction unmatched. The CDR3 runs 17 amino acids, cysteine and phenylalanine included. Left in the record is the CDR3 DNA by itself, 51 bases read in frame from the first base.